Following are 10 T cell receptor beta chains from one sample sequenced in a study of shared clonotypes between healthy human individuals. Some clones are missing from TCRdb's copy, which holds only in-frame ones; the method was immunoSEQ multiplex PCR. The sample holds over 2 million clones, over 85% seen once. Naive CD8 cells lacked CD45RO, underwent positive selection for CCR7 and left out terminally differentiated effector memory CD45RA+ cells. Sequencing input: naive CD8+ T cells sorted from blood. These receptor sequences come from a man between 18 and 29 years old in good health.

The chain uses TRBV2 and TRBJ2-2; 8 bases are a match to TRBD2. Germline values: CDR1 SNHLY, CDR2 FYNNEI. The ends lost 7 bases at V and 2 bases at J; junction bases unmatched: 6. The CDR3 totals 15 residues. The chain's CDR3 is CASNPTSANTGELFF. The CDR3, as DNA: TGTGCCAGCAACCCGACTAGCGCCAACACCGGGGAGCTGTTTTTT.

This clone occurred once. The rearrangement uses TRBV13 and TRBJ2-1, with D maybe TRBD2 (5 bases). V lost 4 bases and J 5 bases, leaving 9 bases between the germline ends. The CDR3 covers 13 residues. The germline V gene has CDR1 PRHDT and CDR2 FYEKMQ (reference sequence). Written as DNA, the CDR3 is TGTGCCAGCAGCTCCGGACTGGACAATGAGCAGTTCTTC. Translating it yields CASSSGLDNEQFF.

The gene calls are TRBV9 and TRBJ1-5; weak D call: TRBD1 (6 bases). The CDR3 totals 14 residues. With 0 bases removed from V and 9 bases from J, the gap between germline ends came to 13 bases. Germline CDR1 and CDR2: SGDLS and YYNGEE. In DNA form, the CDR3 reads TGTGCCAGCAGCGTAGAGGGGGACTCTCCGCCCCAGCATTTT. As protein: CASSVEGDSPPQHF.

The gene calls are TRBV2 and TRBJ1-4; D is unclear. V was cut by 10 bases and J by 12 bases, with 18 bases left in between. CDR1 and CDR2 from the germline V gene are SNHLY and FYNNEI. This CDR3 region has 12 residues. The CDR3 nucleotides are TGTGCCACGAGACCCGGAAAGGGAGAACTGTTTTTT. As protein: CATRPGKGELFF.

A note on this clone: The same CDR3 can be traced to other DNA sequences in this sample. The CDR3 sequence: CASSPSGTGDYEQYF. CDR3 bases: TGCGCCAGCAGCCCTTCAGGGACAGGGGATTACGAGCAGTACTTC. V gene TRBV4-1 combines with J gene TRBJ2-7; TRBD1 agrees at 10 bases. J was trimmed by 4 bases and V by 4 bases; bases with no gene match: 7. The CDR3 consists of 15 residues. CDR1 and CDR2 from the germline V gene are MGHRA and YSYEKL.

The chain employs TRBV6-5 and TRBJ2-3; 10 bases are a match to TRBD1. V lost 0 bases, J lost 3 bases, and 3 bases stayed unmatched. Germline CDR1 and CDR2: MNHEY and SVGAGI. CDR3 length: 16 amino acids. CDR3 loop: CASSYSTGGKTDTQYF. The CDR3 DNA is TGTGCCAGCAGTTACTCGACAGGGGGCAAGACAGATACGCAGTATTTT.

V and J are TRBV9 and TRBJ1-2, with D unresolved. Germline V gene lookup returns CDR1 SGDLS and CDR2 YYNGEE. This CDR3 contains 16 residues. The V end was cut by 2 bases, the J end by 7 bases, with 21 bases between. The DNA for the CDR3 is TGTGCCAGCAGCGTTGTTGAGACACCCACTGCAGGTGGCTACACCTTC. This codes for CASSVVETPTAGGYTF. Complete variable domain (other parts from reference TRBV9 and TRBJ1-2): DSGVTQTPKHLITATGQRVTLRCSPRSGDLSVYWYQQSLDQGLQFLIQYYNGEERAKGNILERFSAQQFPDLHSELNLSSLELGDSALYFCASSVVETPTAGGYTFGSGTRLTVV.

The V call is TRBV13, the J call TRBJ2-1, with 8 positions matching TRBD1. The CDR3 runs to 12 residues. V lost 5 bases to trimming and J lost 8 bases; unmatched junction nucleotides: 2. The germline V gene has CDR1 PRHDT and CDR2 FYEKMQ (reference sequence). The chain's CDR3 is CASSAQGDEQFF. In nucleotides, the CDR3 is TGTGCCAGCAGCGCACAGGGGGATGAGCAGTTCTTC. Based on the CDR3 plus reference TRBV13 and TRBJ2-1, the full variable domain is AAGVIQSPRHLIKEKRETATLKCYPIPRHDTVYWYQQGPGQDPQFLISFYEKMQSDKGSIPDRFSAQQFSDYHSELNMSSLELGDSALYFCASSAQGDEQFFGPGTRLTVL.

Note on this clone: The sample holds other DNA sequences that translate to the same CDR3. The CDR3 region is CASSGTSGATDTQYF. DNA of the CDR3: TGTGCCAGCAGTGGTACTAGCGGGGCCACAGATACGCAGTATTTT. This chain joins TRBV2 and TRBJ2-3, with 10 bases lining up with TRBD2. CDR3 size: 15 residues. The germline V gene has CDR1 SNHLY and CDR2 FYNNEI. With 4 bases clipped from V and 2 bases from J, the junction kept 3 bases outside the gene matches.

The chain couples TRBV10-3 to TRBJ1-1; maybe TRBD1 (6 bases). This CDR3 region has 16 residues. V lost 3 bases and J 0 bases, leaving 14 bases between the germline ends. Germline CDR1 is ENHRY and CDR2 is SYGVKD. CDR3 nucleotide sequence: TGTGCCATCAGTGACTCCACAGGGTTCATGAACACTGAAGCTTTCTTT. Translating gives CAISDSTGFMNTEAFF.